This T cell receptor beta chain emerged from a study of shared clonotypes between healthy human individuals. As for the study in general: Aged 18 to 49, the donors were two women and three men. Study-level points and caveats: Sequencing of the sorted subsets was shown by rarefaction to be incomplete despite large depth.

Regarding this clone: Its target is not known. The same CDR3 can be traced to other DNA sequences in this sample.

The CDR3 sequence is 11 residues long. V shed 0 bases and J shed 5 bases, with 3 bases lying between them. The V gene's germline CDR1 is DFQATT and CDR2 SNEGSKA (reference sequence). An even split of each subset's genomic DNA across several immunoSEQ plates was performed. Per the authors' pipeline: For the immunoSEQ data, sequences were junction-only without quality scores, so filtering differed. Profiled with immunoSEQ multiplex PCR; TCRdb holds only in-frame clones, not every one. The DNA was the basis for D and trimming; V, J and clone size are from that table. The data contain 2 million or so clones, roughly 96% of them singletons.

The TCR was taken from a man in his late teens or twenties in good health. Sequenced material: naive CD4+ T cells sorted from blood. Subset: CD45RA+ positively selected. The V and J genes are TRBV20-1 and TRBJ2-3; no clear D gene. CDR3 sequence: CSARDGDTQYF. For the CDR3, the DNA is TGCAGTGCTAGAGATGGAGATACGCAGTATTTT.